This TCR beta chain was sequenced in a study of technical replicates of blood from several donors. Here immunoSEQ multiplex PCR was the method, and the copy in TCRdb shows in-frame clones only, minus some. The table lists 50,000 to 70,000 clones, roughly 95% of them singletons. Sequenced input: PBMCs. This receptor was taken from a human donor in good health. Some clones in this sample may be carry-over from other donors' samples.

The CDR3 nucleotides are TGTGCCAGCAGCTTCTCTTTAGCGGTTAGTCCCTACGAGCAGTACTTC. This codes for CASSFSLAVSPYEQYF. This chain connects TRBV7-9 to TRBJ2-7, with TRBD2 as a possible D gene (6 bases). The CDR3 totals 16 residues. CDR1 is SEHNR and CDR2 is FQNEAQ in the germline V gene (reference sequence). The ends were cut back, 3 bases at V and 2 bases at J, with 17 bases in the middle.